This T cell receptor beta chain was retrieved from a study of blood T cell repertoires in COVID-19. The sample holds one count of this clone. TCRdb's table, derived via immunoSEQ multiplex PCR, lists solely in-frame clones and lacks some. The table shows approximately 150,000 clones, with roughly 80% occurring only once. The CDR3 runs 15 residues. The germline V gene encodes CDR1 MGHRA and CDR2 YSYEKL. With 4 bases clipped from V and 1 base from J, the junction kept 4 bases outside the gene matches. The sample taken for sequencing was peripheral blood. The TCR originated in a man between 45 and 60 years old with acute or convalescent COVID-19. The rearrangement joins TRBV4-1 to TRBJ1-3, with 7 nucleotides matching TRBD1. The CDR3 DNA reads as TGCGCCAGCAGCCGCACACAGGGGTCTGGAAACACCATATATTTT. As protein: CASSRTQGSGNTIYF.